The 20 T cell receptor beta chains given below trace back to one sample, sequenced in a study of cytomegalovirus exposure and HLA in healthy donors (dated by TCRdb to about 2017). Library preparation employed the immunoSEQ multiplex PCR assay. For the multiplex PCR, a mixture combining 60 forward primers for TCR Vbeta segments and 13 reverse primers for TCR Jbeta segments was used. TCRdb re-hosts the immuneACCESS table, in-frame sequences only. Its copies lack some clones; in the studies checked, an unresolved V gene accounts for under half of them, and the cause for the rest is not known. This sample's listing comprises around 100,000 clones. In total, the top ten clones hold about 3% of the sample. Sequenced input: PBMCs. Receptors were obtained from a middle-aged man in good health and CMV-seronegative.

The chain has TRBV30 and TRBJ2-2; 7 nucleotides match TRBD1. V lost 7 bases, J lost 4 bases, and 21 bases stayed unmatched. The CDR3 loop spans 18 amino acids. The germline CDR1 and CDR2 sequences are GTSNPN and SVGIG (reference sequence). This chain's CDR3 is CASLPTARQGKGTGELFF. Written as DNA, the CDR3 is TGTGCCTCTCTCCCAACCGCTAGACAGGGAAAGGGCACCGGGGAGCTGTTTTTT.

In DNA form, the CDR3 reads TGTGCCAGCAGTTTAGCACAGGGGTATCACACTGAAGCTTTCTTT. It encodes CASSLAQGYHTEAFF. This chain uses TRBV27 with TRBJ1-1, with TRBD1 identical over 7 bases. Germline V gives CDR1 MNHEY, CDR2 SMNVEV (reference sequence). Losses at the gene ends were 2 bases for V and 3 bases for J; bases not matched to a gene: 6. This CDR3 is built from 15 residues.

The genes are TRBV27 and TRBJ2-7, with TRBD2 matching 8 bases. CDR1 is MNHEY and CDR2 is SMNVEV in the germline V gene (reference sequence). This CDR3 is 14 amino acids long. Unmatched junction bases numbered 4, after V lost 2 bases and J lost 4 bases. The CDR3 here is CASSLDREGYEQYF. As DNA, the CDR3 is TGTGCCAGCAGTTTAGATCGGGAGGGGTACGAGCAGTACTTC.

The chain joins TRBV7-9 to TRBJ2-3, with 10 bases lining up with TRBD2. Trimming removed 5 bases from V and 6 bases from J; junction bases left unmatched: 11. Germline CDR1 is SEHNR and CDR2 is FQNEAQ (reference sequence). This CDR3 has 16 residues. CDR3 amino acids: CASSQITSGVGDTQYF. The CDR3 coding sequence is TGTGCCAGCAGCCAGATAACTAGCGGGGTAGGGGATACGCAGTATTTT. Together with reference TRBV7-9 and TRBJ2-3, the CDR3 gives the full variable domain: DTGVSQNPRHKITKRGQNVTFRCDPISEHNRLYWYRQTLGQGPEFLTYFQNEAQLEKSRLLSDRFSAERPKGSFSTLEIQRTEQGDSAMYLCASSQITSGVGDTQYFGPGTRLTVL.

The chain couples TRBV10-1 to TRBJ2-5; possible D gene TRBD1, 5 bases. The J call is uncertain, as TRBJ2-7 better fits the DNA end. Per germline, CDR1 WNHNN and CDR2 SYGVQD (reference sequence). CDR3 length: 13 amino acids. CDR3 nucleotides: TGCGCCAGTAATCCCGGAGTGGGGCTCGAGCAGTACTTC. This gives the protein CASNPGVGLEQYF.

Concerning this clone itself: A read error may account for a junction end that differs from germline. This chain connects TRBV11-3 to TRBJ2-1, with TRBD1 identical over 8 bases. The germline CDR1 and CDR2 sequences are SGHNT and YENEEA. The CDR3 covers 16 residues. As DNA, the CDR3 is TGTGCCAGCAGCTTAGAGGGGCAGGGGGCCTATAATGAGCAGTTCTTC. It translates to CASSLEGQGAYNEQFF.

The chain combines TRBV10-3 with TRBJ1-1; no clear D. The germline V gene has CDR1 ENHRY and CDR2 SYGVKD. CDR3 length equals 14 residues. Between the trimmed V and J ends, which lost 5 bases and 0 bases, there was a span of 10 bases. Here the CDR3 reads CAISPGFMNTEAFF. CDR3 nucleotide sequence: TGTGCCATCAGTCCAGGATTCATGAACACTGAAGCTTTCTTT.

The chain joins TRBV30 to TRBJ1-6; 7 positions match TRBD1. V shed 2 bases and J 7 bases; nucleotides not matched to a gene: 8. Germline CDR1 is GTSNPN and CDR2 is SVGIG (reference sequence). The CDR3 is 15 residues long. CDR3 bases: TGTGCCTGGAGTCACACAGGGGACAGAAATTCACCCCTCCACTTT. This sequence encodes CAWSHTGDRNSPLHF.

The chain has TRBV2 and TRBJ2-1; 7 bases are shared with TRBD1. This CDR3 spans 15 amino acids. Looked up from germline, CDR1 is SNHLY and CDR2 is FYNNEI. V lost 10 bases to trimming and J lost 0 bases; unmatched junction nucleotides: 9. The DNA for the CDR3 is TGTGCCACCCGGGACAGAGAATTCTCCTACAATGAGCAGTTCTTC. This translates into CATRDREFSYNEQFF.

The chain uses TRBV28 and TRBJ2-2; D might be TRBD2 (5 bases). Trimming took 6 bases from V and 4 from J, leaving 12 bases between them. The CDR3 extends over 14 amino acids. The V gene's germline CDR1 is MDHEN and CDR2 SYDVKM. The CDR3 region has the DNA TGTGCCAGCAGGCCACGGGGAATCACCGGGGAGCTGTTTTTT. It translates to CASRPRGITGELFF.

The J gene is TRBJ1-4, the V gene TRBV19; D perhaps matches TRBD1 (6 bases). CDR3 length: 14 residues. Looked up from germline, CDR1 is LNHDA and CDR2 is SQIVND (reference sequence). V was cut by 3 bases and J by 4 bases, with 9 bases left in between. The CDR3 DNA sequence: TGTGCCAGTAGTATTCAGGGGTTTAATGAAAAACTGTTTTTT. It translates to CASSIQGFNEKLFF. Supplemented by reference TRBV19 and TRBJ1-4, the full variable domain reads DGGITQSPKYLFRKEGQNVTLSCEQNLNHDAMYWYRQDPGQGLRLIYYSQIVNDFQKGDIAEGYSVSREKKESFPLTVTSAQKNPTAFYLCASSIQGFNEKLFFGSGTQLSVL.

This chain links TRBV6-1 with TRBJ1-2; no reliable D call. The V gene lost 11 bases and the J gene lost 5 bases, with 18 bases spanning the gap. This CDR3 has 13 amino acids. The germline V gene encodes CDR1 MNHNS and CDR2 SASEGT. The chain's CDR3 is CAATLAGVYGYTF. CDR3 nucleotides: TGTGCCGCGACCCTGGCCGGAGTATATGGCTACACCTTC.

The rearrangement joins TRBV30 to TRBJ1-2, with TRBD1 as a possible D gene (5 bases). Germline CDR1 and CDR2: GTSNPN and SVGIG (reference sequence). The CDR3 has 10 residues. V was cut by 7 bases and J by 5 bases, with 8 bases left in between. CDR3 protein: CASGLYGYTF. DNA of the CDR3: TGTGCCTCGGGACTTTATGGCTACACCTTC.

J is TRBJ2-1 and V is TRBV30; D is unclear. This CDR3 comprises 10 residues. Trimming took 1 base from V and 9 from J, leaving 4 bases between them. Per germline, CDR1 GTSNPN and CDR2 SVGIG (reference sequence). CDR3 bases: TGTGCCTGGAGTGACGGTGAGCAGTTCTTC. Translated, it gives CAWSDGEQFF.

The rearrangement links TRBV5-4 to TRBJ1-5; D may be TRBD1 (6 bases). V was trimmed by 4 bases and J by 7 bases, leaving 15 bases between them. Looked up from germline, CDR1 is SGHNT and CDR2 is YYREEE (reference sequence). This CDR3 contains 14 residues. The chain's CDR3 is CASSPGRGVQPQHF. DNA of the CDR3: TGTGCCAGCAGCCCCGGCAGGGGTGTACAGCCCCAGCATTTT.

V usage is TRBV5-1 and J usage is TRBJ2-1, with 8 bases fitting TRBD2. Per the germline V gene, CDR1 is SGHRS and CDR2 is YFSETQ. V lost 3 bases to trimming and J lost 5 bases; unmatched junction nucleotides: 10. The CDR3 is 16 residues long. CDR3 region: CASSSQAGTRDNEQFF. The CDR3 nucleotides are TGCGCCAGCAGCTCCCAAGCCGGGACTAGGGACAATGAGCAGTTCTTC.

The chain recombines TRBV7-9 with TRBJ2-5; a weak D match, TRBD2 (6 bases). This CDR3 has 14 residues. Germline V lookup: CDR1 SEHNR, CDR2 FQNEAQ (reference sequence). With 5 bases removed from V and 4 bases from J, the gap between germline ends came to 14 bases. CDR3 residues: CASSPGVLGETQYF. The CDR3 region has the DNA TGTGCCAGCAGCCCGGGGGTTTTGGGAGAGACCCAGTACTTC.

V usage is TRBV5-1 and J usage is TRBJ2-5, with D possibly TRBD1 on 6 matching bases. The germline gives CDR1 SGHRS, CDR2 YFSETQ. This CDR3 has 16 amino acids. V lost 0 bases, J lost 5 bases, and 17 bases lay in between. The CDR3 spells CASSLAGQGFLETQYF. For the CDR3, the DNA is TGCGCCAGCAGCTTGGCGGGTCAGGGGTTTCTGGAGACCCAGTACTTC.

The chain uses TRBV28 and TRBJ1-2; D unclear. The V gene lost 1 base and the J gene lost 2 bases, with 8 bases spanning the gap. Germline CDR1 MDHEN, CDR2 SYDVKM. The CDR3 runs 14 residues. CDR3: CASSLYAQNYGYTF. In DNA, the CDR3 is TGTGCCAGCAGTTTATACGCCCAGAACTATGGCTACACCTTC.

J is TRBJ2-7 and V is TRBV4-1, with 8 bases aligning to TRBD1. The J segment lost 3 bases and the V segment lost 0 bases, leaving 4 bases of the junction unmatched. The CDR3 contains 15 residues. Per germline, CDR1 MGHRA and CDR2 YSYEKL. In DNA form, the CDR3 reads TGCGCCAGCAGCCAAGATGCGGACAGGGTCTACGAGCAGTACTTC. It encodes CASSQDADRVYEQYF.